These 10 T cell receptor beta chains came from one sample sequenced in a study of cytomegalovirus exposure and HLA in healthy donors. Data came from immunoSEQ multiplex PCR; TCRdb stores just in-frame clones and leaves some out. The sample contains around 200,000 clones, about 86% of which appear only once. Sequencing was performed on PBMCs. The receptors here all came from a young woman in good health and CMV-seronegative.

This chain connects TRBV11-2 to TRBJ1-1; TRBD1 agrees at 8 bases. V dropped 8 bases and J dropped 5; count of bases not matched to a gene: 10. CDR1 and CDR2 (germline): SGHAT, FQNNGV. The length of the CDR3 is 14 residues. The CDR3 nucleotides are TGTGCCAGCCGGGACAGGATGGTTAAGACTGAAGCTTTCTTT. Residues: CASRDRMVKTEAFF.

The chain combines TRBV7-2 with TRBJ2-7, with a possible D match to TRBD1 (5 bases). Germline V CDR1 and CDR2: SGHTA, FQGNSA. Trimming removed 2 bases from V and 4 bases from J, with 21 bases in between. The CDR3 is 17 amino acids. DNA for the CDR3: TGTGCCAGCAGCTTATCGGAAGGGGCAGGGATTTATTACGAGCAGTACTTC. It specifies CASSLSEGAGIYYEQYF.

The V call is TRBV19, the J call TRBJ1-2, with a possible D match to TRBD1 (5 bases). CDR3 length equals 13 residues. Trimming pared 3 bases from V and 8 bases from J, leaving 13 bases between. From germline, CDR1 is LNHDA and CDR2 SQIVND (reference sequence). CDR3 loop: CASSILRDSGYTF. DNA of the CDR3: TGTGCCAGTAGTATCCTTCGGGACTCCGGCTACACCTTC. Variable domain in full (rest from reference TRBV19 and TRBJ1-2): DGGITQSPKYLFRKEGQNVTLSCEQNLNHDAMYWYRQDPGQGLRLIYYSQIVNDFQKGDIAEGYSVSREKKESFPLTVTSAQKNPTAFYLCASSILRDSGYTFGSGTRLTVV.

The CDR3 coding sequence is TGTGCCAGCAGTATGGGGACAGGGAACGAGCAGTACTTC. The encoded protein is CASSMGTGNEQYF. The genes are TRBV28 and TRBJ2-7, with 9 bases fitting TRBD1. The CDR3 runs to 13 residues. The V and J ends lost 5 bases and 5 bases, in that order; junction bases with no gene match: 4. Germline CDR1 MDHEN, CDR2 SYDVKM.

This clone was detected a few times. This chain connects TRBV4-2 to TRBJ2-1, with D perhaps matching TRBD2 (5 bases). Germline loops: CDR1 LGHNA, CDR2 YNFKEQ. The ends were cut back, 0 bases at V and 4 bases at J, with 13 bases in the middle. The CDR3 contains 16 residues. The CDR3 sequence is CASSQDWAGDYNEQFF. In DNA form, the CDR3 reads TGTGCCAGCAGCCAAGATTGGGCGGGCGATTACAATGAGCAGTTCTTC.

The chain employs TRBV19 and TRBJ2-2, with D possibly TRBD1 on 6 matching bases. This CDR3 contains 12 residues. Trimming cost V 7 bases and J 7 bases, with 10 bases left between them. Germline V gene sequence: CDR1 LNHDA, CDR2 SQIVND (reference sequence). The DNA of the CDR3 is TGTGCCAGTACAGGGGATCACGGGGAGCTGTTTTTT. It yields the protein CASTGDHGELFF.

The table lists this clone with a count of one. The chain recombines TRBV29-1 with TRBJ2-5, with D possibly matching TRBD2 (7 bases). With 4 bases removed from V and 4 bases from J, the gap between germline ends came to 16 bases. The CDR3 has 14 amino acids. Germline loops: CDR1 SQVTM, CDR2 ANQGSEA. The CDR3, as DNA: TGCAGCGTTGGGGAGGGGGGGATAGGAGAGACCCAGTACTTC. The encoded protein is CSVGEGGIGETQYF. Full variable domain (missing parts from reference TRBV29-1 and TRBJ2-5): SAVISQKPSRDICQRGTSLTIQCQVDSQVTMMFWYRQQPGQSLTLIATANQGSEATYESGFVIDKFPISRPNLTFSTLTVSNMSPEDSSIYLCSVGEGGIGETQYFGPGTRLLVL.

The V gene is TRBV27, the J gene TRBJ2-3; D may be TRBD1 (6 bases). V was clipped by 6 bases and J by 1 base, with 14 bases between them. Germline V gene sequence: CDR1 MNHEY, CDR2 SMNVEV (reference sequence). This CDR3 contains 15 residues. CDR3 nucleotide sequence: TGTGCCAGCAGCCTCCAGGACAGCGGCACAGATACGCAGTATTTT. Its protein product is CASSLQDSGTDTQYF.

CDR3 DNA sequence: TGTGCCAGTAGTATAGATTACAGGGGATCCCAGCCCCAGCATTTT. Translation: CASSIDYRGSQPQHF. The chain is built from TRBV19 and TRBJ1-5; 7 bases line up with TRBD1. The germline gives CDR1 LNHDA, CDR2 SQIVND (reference sequence). The V and J ends lost 0 bases and 7 bases, in that order; junction bases with no gene match: 6. The CDR3 spans 15 residues. Full variable domain (remainder filled in from reference TRBV19 and TRBJ1-5): DGGITQSPKYLFRKEGQNVTLSCEQNLNHDAMYWYRQDPGQGLRLIYYSQIVNDFQKGDIAEGYSVSREKKESFPLTVTSAQKNPTAFYLCASSIDYRGSQPQHFGDGTRLSIL.

This clone was seen more than once but under ten times. The rearrangement links TRBV28 to TRBJ1-5; TRBD1 matches 8 bases. The ends lost 5 bases at V and 2 bases at J; junction bases unmatched: 5. Germline CDR1 reads MDHEN; CDR2 reads SYDVKM. The CDR3 sequence is 15 residues long. CDR3 bases: TGTGCCAGCAGTCCCGGGACAGGAGGCAATCAGCCCCAGCATTTT. The encoded protein is CASSPGTGGNQPQHF.